This TCR beta chain was recorded in a study of T-cell reconstitution after alpha-beta-depleted transplantation in children. Study-level points and caveats: T-cell numbers and diversity, one year after transplant, stemmed largely from T cells that were newly produced.

There are 13 residues in the CDR3. Unmatched junction bases numbered 7, after V lost 4 bases and J lost 5 bases. Germline values: CDR1 SQVTM, CDR2 ANQGSEA. About this clonotype itself: The antigen is unknown.

The authors prepared the TCRbeta library with unique molecular identifiers. MiXCR was run by TCRdb on the PCR reads, yielding one entry per CDR3 protein. The sample holds around 250,000 distinct CDR3 sequences, about 25% seen once. The clonotype comes from a girl between 2 and 10 years old with Fanconi anemia, due to receive a stem cell transplant. The rearrangement joins TRBV29-1 to TRBJ1-2; 7 nucleotides match TRBD1. This sample comprised PBMCs, obtained before TCRalphabeta/CD19-depleted stem cell transplant. Here the CDR3 DNA reads TGCAGCGTTGGGGCGGACAGGCTTTATGGCTACACCTTC. Its translation is CSVGADRLYGYTF.